This record looks at one TCR beta chain sequence and its context. No antigen is known for it. Within one base of it there is no much larger clone, and no base qualities were kept. This sample was included in a study of cytomegalovirus exposure and HLA in healthy donors (TCRdb year 2017). Describing the broader study: An earlier analysis of 587 of the donors reported 250 to 350 Gb of sequence data and about 100 million unique TCR beta sequences from some 180 million T cells. Using immunosequencing, the study profiled T cell repertoires from around 670 subjects and related those repertoires to cytomegalovirus serostatus. A later genetic analysis used genome-wide SNP genotypes for about three fifths of the 666 donors, treating that subset as a discovery cohort. Rather than using new phenotypic data, the later analysis identified candidate immune exposures from TCR beta sequences and from how often those sequences occurred across donors. To decide whether each TCR beta V gene segment behaved as functional or pseudogenic, an earlier analysis of several hundred of the donors relied on high-throughput TCR beta sequencing. Both class I and class II loci were covered by HLA typing, at four-digit resolution. Donor age, sex, ethnicity and CMV serostatus were compiled together with the repertoire data. The genetic ancestry cluster associated with self-reported Caucasian donors included around four fifths of the 300 to 400 genotyped donors. Roughly 5 DR-DQ haplotypes were handled as single units for association and clustering, since linkage in the cohort was strong. The study was designed to test whether signatures of past pathogen exposure could be identified by cataloging public T cell receptors. The number of donors typed differed by locus, with about 629-630 for A, B, C, DRB1 and DQB1, more than 500 for DQA1, under 610 for DPA1, and approximately 470 for DPB1. Roughly 300 gigabases of sequencing data and tens of millions of unique TCR sequences were included in an early release covering several hundred HLA-typed donors. A later analysis re-analyzed previously published TCR beta repertoires from approximately 700 donors and added high-resolution HLA genotyping to study TCR occurrence patterns. Along with the roughly 700-subject first cohort, a separate validation cohort of roughly 110 different subjects was used. All discovery cohort repertoires had been generated on a single sequencing platform. Among roughly 400 genotyped donors of the cohort, an average of roughly 230,000 unique TCR beta nucleotide sequences was sequenced per donor, of which roughly 17% were non-productive. To predict cytomegalovirus infection status, the study combined high-throughput TCR immunosequencing, statistical association of individual TCRs with disease status, and machine learning. Paper-wide results and their limitations: Immune exposure information for the cohort was limited to CMV serostatus. A cluster of highly shared sequence variants was judged likely to be a technical artifact of the sequencing pipeline. According to a later analysis, parvovirus B19, influenza, CMV and Epstein-Barr virus appeared linked to several top co-occurrence clusters. Compared with equally common non-associated chains, HLA-associated TCR beta chains in a later analysis were more clonally expanded and had lower generation probabilities. Some IMGT-functional V segments, including TRBV6-2 and TRBV6-3, could not be told apart with the 87-base-pair reads, so those segments were excluded. A later analysis found that TCR association rates varied across HLA loci, with DRB1 alleles showing the most associated TCRs and HLA-C alleles the fewest. According to the authors, the approach could potentially be generalized to other disease states and immunological phenotypes. Because HLA typing was missing for some donors at each locus, association tests included only the typed subset. In this cohort, only TCR beta chains were sequenced, and detectable features were limited by the absence of alpha or paired-chain data. In a later analysis, most CMV-associated TCR beta chains were found to appear HLA-restricted, with HLA associations seemingly driven largely by CMV exposure. A further reported finding was that TCR beta sequences accurately predicted the HLA-A and HLA-B alleles for most subjects in the first cohort. Across donors, most TCR sequences were observed very rarely, whereas some public TCRs were present in many individuals. Assigning TCR associations to individual alleles was difficult when HLA alleles, especially DR and DQ, strongly co-occurred. Linkage disequilibrium might explain the correlated functional status among segregating V segments, but an unknown experimental factor could not be excluded. At a false discovery rate of 0.05, a later analysis linked 16,951 TCR beta sequences to specific HLA alleles. The study listed 150 to 200 TCR beta chains as associated with cytomegalovirus. A later genetic analysis associated a missense DCLRE1C variant with V-gene and J-gene trimming of TCR beta chains, and an independent cohort replicated the association. In both the original and validation cohorts, the classifier was reported to diagnose cytomegalovirus status with high specificity and sensitivity. In a later genetic analysis, fewer N-insertions in productive TCRs were reported among donors in an Asian-associated ancestry cluster than the approximately 670-donor mean. Sequencing depth was assumed to be roughly uniform across donors in the presence/absence analyses, though that assumption may not hold. Because counts were too low, around 18 rarely observed V segments, including chromosome 9 orphons, were left out of the earlier analysis of several hundred of the donors. A few of the identified cytomegalovirus-associated TCR beta chains were confirmed in vitro to be specific for cytomegalovirus antigens. An earlier analysis of 587 of the donors showed that most TCR beta V segments appeared in productive rearrangements either about 87% or about 30% of the time, which broadly matched IMGT annotations.

The CDR3 has 16 amino acids, counting the end cysteine and phenylalanine. Left in the record is the CDR3 DNA by itself, 48 bases read in frame from the first base. V is cut by 4 bases and J by 0 bases, and the space between the germline ends is 15 bases. From a lookup of the germline V gene (reference sequence), CDR1 and CDR2 are LNHDA and SQIVND. The protocol used for the library was the immunoSEQ multiplex PCR assay. A mixture of 60 forward primers for TCR Vbeta segments and 13 reverse primers for TCR Jbeta segments was used in the multiplex PCR. A multiplex PCR assay on genomic DNA amplified the CDR3 region of rearranged TCR beta genes. The amplified TCR beta libraries were sequenced on the Illumina HiSeq System as 87-base-pair reads. From the authors' description of their analysis: In a later analysis, 77 million or so unique TCR beta chains were counted across the roughly 610 repertoires, and around 10 million of these chains were shared by at least two donors. Raw reads were error-corrected and collapsed into unique sequences with a nearest-neighbor algorithm that merged closely related sequences to remove PCR and sequencing errors. CDR3 sequences were aligned to IMGT reference sequences to assign V, D and J gene segments. For a sequence to be retained, a match of at least six nucleotides to both a V gene segment and a J gene segment was required. A rearrangement was called productive if the CDR3 had no stop codons and remained in frame with V and J, and every other rearrangement was called non-productive. Following IMGT convention, CDR3 was defined as the stretch from the second conserved V-encoded cysteine to the conserved J-encoded phenylalanine. In an earlier analysis of around 540 of the donors, sequences lacking an unambiguous match to a single V gene segment were excluded. In an earlier analysis of 587 of the donors, V segments were called functional above 56.7% productive rearrangements and were called segregating when the between-donor standard deviation exceeded 5%. A statistical classification framework was built to diagnose cytomegalovirus status from the catalog of TCR beta chain sequences. In a later analysis, V and J genes were assigned by comparing TCR nucleotide sequences against IMGT/GENE-DB human TR gene sequences. A later analysis assigned CDR3 sequences and most-parsimonious VDJ recombination scenarios with the TCRdist pipeline. In a later analysis, each TCR beta chain was defined by its CDR3 amino acid sequence together with its V-gene family, and reads without a unique V-gene family were excluded. As a way to deal with suspected cross-contamination and a sequencing artifact, a later analysis dropped hundreds of nucleotide sequences that were highly shared and had low generation probability. A later analysis calculated a clonal expansion index for each public chain from normalized within-repertoire ranks of inferred template counts. Generation probabilities in a later analysis came from a VDJ recombination model fitted to out-of-frame rearrangements, and those results were checked against IGoR. In a later analysis, hypergeometric tests were used to score TCR-TCR, TCR-HLA and TCR-CMV co-occurrence, with a repertoire-size bias correction applied to TCR pairs. In a later analysis, false discovery rates were estimated by permuting HLA or CMV assignments 20 times. In a later analysis, co-occurring TCRs were grouped using DBSCAN, and TCRdist sequence similarity was added for clustering within HLA-allele-positive subsets. Co-occurrence clustering excluded repertoires with fewer than 30,000 or more than 120,000 public chains, plus five with anomalous nucleotide sharing. Held by TCRdb, this immuneACCESS table contains in-frame sequences only and omits some clones. Under half of the omission traces to an unresolved V gene where checked; the cause of the rest is unknown. The DNA gave D and trimming, while V, J and clone size come from that table. The sample table lists roughly 77,000 clones, about three quarters of them with a count of one. Around 4.2% of the sample goes to the ten largest clones.

The cohort was made up of several hundred healthy bone marrow donors. At the time of sampling, every cohort member was nominally healthy, though immune exposures that went unrecorded were likely present. The donor was CMV seronegative and was included in the group of several hundred seronegative cohort members. Every donor gave a peripheral blood sample, and the peripheral blood mononuclear cells from that sample were used for TCR beta sequencing. The Qiagen DNeasy Blood Extraction Kit was used to extract genomic DNA from the blood cell samples. The sample comprised PBMCs. This sequence uses TRBV19 and TRBJ1-2, with the D gene too uncertain to name. This TCR came from a man aged 40-50 years in good health and CMV-seronegative. Here the CDR3 is given as CASSNERAHTNYGYTF. The bases are TGTGCCAGTAGTAATGAGAGGGCTCATACTAACTATGGCTACACCTTC.